The clone carrying this T cell receptor (beta chain) occurred once. Its antigen remains unidentified. This entry belongs to a study of B cell selection in AIRE deficiency. Study-wide results and limits: About a third of healthy-donor shared Treg TCRbeta sequences appeared in patient Tconv cells. CDR3s were shorter in shared Treg sequences, reflecting few non-templated nucleotide insertions.

Using immunoSEQ multiplex PCR, the repertoire was profiled, and TCRdb retains in-frame clones only, with some absent. The table shows about 27,000 clones, with 95% to 96% occurring only once. Conventional CD4 T cells were sorted as CD4+CD127+ cells. The TCR comes from a human donor in good health. The specimen sequenced was CD4+CD127+ conventional T cells sorted from PBMCs.

DNA of the CDR3: TGTGCCATCACTGATAGCGTTAGGCAATCACCCCTCCACTTT. As protein: CAITDSVRQSPLHF. This chain links TRBV10-3 with TRBJ1-6; D not resolved. The V gene lost 7 bases and the J gene lost 10 bases, with 17 bases spanning the gap. Germline V lookup: CDR1 ENHRY, CDR2 SYGVKD. There are 14 residues in the CDR3.